The source of this T cell receptor (beta chain) is a study of shared clonotypes between healthy human individuals (dated by TCRdb to the early 2020s). Broadly, across the study: The cohort included a few men and a couple of women between 18 and 49 years of age. For each donor, CD4 naive and CD4 memory were each run on three plates, CD8 naive on two plates, and CD8 memory on one plate. Blood TCR repertoires of 5 or 6 healthy adults were deeply sequenced to estimate repertoire size and the extent of clonotype sharing between individuals. Libraries were prepared and TCR repertoires were sequenced by different laboratories using diverse techniques, in order to increase sequencing depth and limit assay-specific biases. Leukapheresis yielded between about 0.85 and 9.5 billion PBMCs per donor.

What the work shows at the level of the full study, not this receptor alone: Compared with non-shared clonotypes, the clonotypes found in all four sorted-subset donors had higher generation probabilities. Sampling was limited to blood, and TCR repertoires in tissue likely differ from TCR repertoires in blood. Based on pairwise subsampling, the degree of clonotype sharing among donors was expected to be affected by sequencing depth. Rarefaction of sorted-subset datasets indicated incomplete sequencing despite the large sequencing depth. The genetic and exposure-history diversity represented was limited by the small number of donors. Larger estimated clonotype richness was generally found for naive subsets than for memory subsets. Sharing across a few donors was observed for about 5% of naive CD4, 3% to 3.5% of naive CD8, roughly 2.3% of memory CD4, and about 0.4% of memory CD8 clonotypes.

Healthy HIV-negative adults with no recently reported acute infections or vaccinations were included as donors. Every donor was a Caucasian adult living in Nashville, Tennessee, USA. CD4+ T cells were enriched by magnetic negative selection, after which naive cells were positively selected on CD45RA and the negative fraction was taken as the memory subset. Blood was obtained by leukapheresis, after which PBMCs were separated by Ficoll-Histopaque density gradient centrifugation and cryopreserved in liquid nitrogen vapor phase. Analytical flow cytometry was used to check the purity and quantity of each magnetically sorted T cell population. Each sorted fraction had its genomic DNA isolated and then quantified by UV absorbance on a Nanodrop 2000c. Using the deep immunoSEQ assay, TCR CDR3 regions were amplified from genomic DNA by multiplex PCR. Genomic DNA extracted from each cell subset was distributed evenly over all wells of several immunoSEQ 96-well plates, and each plate served as one replicate. For sorted subsets, approximately 200 ng of genomic DNA, equivalent to 25,000 to 35,000 T cell genomes, went into each replicate PCR. The purified libraries were quantified using a Qubit 3.0 fluorometer, sized with a Bioanalyzer 2100, and then quantified again using the KAPA Library Quantification kit. Every immunoSEQ 96-well plate was sequenced on a dedicated single-read 150-cycle Illumina NextSeq 550 flow cell. The study's own analysis went as follows. Because only junctional sequences without quality scores were contained in the immunoSEQ output, filtering matching that applied to full-length reads could not be performed. Sequences were annotated with PyIR, a Python wrapper for IgBLAST v1.9, and V/J genes and CDR3 were assigned using IMGT germline references. Reads were removed for weak V/J assignments (E-value above 1e-6), missing CDR3, stop codons, out-of-frame junctions, or ambiguous translated residues. V3J clonotypes were defined as sequences sharing the same inferred V gene, J gene, and CDR3 amino acid sequence. Percentage overlap between repertoires was calculated by dividing the number of shared unique clonotypes by the size of the smaller repertoire. RTK rarefaction, the Chao1 estimator, and Recon v2.1 estimates of unobserved clonotypes were used to assess repertoire richness. OLGA was used to compute generation probabilities for all TCRbeta clonotypes that the gDNA method yielded from four donors. As stored in TCRdb, this immuneACCESS dataset retains in-frame rearrangements with V and J assigned. A fraction of the clones does not appear; measured against another copy, unresolved V genes explain less than half of the discrepancy, and the remainder lacks a known reason. V and J calls and clone size come straight from that table; D and trimming were deduced from the DNA. The sample table records under 550,000 clones; almost 97% of these occur just once. The leading ten clones occupy under 0.06% of the sample.

This clone was counted a few times. What antigen it recognizes has not been identified. No quality values exist for individual bases; no much larger clone is one base distant. Taken from the germline V gene, the CDR1 and CDR2 loops are SGHAT and FQNNGV. The CDR3 runs 15 amino acids, cysteine and phenylalanine included. CDR3 DNA is the only sequence kept; it has 45 bases, read in frame from the first base. Clipping removes 1 base from V and 0 bases from J, with 3 as the unmatched junction base count. This clonotype was sampled from a woman aged 25 to 45 in good health. The specimen was naive CD4+ T cells sorted from blood. The cell subset or site label of this sample denotes: CD45RA+ positively selected. The chain uses TRBV11-2 and TRBJ2-7; 7 of the junction bases match TRBD2. The CDR3 amino acid sequence is: CASSLVGGTSYEQYF. DNA sequence: TGTGCCAGCAGCTTAGTGGGGGGGACCTCCTACGAGCAGTACTTC. With all but the CDR3 taken from the reference TRBV11-2 and TRBJ2-7 genes, the full variable domain is: EAGVAQSPRYKIIEKRQSVAFWCNPISGHATLYWYQQILGQGPKLLIQFQNNGVVDDSQLPKDRFSAERLKGVDSTLKIQPAKLEDSAVYLCASSLVGGTSYEQYFGPGTRLTVT.